The present entry profiles one T cell receptor (beta chain) with its context. This clone may be a read error of a much larger clone one base away. CDR3 length equals 15 residues. The germline V gene encodes CDR1 SGDLS and CDR2 YYNGEE. These data originate in a study of T-cell reconstitution after alpha-beta-depleted transplantation in children. The authors prepared the TCRbeta library with unique molecular identifiers. TCRdb independently ran MiXCR on the PCR reads; one entry per CDR3 protein. The sample carries 240,000 or so distinct CDR3 sequences, around 11% recorded once. The receptor's source is a human donor who donated a stem cell graft to a child with acute lymphoblastic leukemia. V usage is TRBV9 and J usage is TRBJ2-2, with a possible D match to TRBD2 (6 bases). Sample: PBMCs from the stem cell graft donor, taken from the stem cell graft. For the CDR3, the DNA is TGTGTCAGCGGAGGGTGGTCACCTCGCACCGGGGAGCTGTTTTTT. Residues: CVSGGWSPRTGELFF.